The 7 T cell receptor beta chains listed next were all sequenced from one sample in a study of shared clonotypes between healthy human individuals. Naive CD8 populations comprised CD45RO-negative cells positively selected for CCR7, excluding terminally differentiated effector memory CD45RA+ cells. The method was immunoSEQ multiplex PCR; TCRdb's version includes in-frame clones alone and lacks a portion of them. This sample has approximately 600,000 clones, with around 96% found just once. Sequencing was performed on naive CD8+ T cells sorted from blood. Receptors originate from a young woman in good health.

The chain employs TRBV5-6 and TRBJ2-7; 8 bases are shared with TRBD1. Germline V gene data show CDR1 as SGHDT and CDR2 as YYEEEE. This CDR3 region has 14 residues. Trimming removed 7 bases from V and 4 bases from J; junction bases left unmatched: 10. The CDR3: CASSEDRGDYEQYF. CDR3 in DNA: TGTGCCAGCTCAGAAGACAGGGGAGATTACGAGCAGTACTTC.

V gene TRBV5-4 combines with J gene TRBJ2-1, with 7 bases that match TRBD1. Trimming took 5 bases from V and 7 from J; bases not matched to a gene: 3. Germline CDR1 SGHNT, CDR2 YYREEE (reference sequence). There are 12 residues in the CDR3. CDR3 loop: CASSSRGNEQFF. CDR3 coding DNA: TGTGCCAGCAGTTCCAGGGGGAATGAGCAGTTCTTC.

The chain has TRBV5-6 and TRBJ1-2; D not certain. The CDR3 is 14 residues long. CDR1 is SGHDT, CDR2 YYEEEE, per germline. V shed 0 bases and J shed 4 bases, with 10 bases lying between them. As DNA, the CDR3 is TGTGCCAGCAGCTTGGCCGCCAGACTCTATGGCTACACCTTC. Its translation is CASSLAARLYGYTF. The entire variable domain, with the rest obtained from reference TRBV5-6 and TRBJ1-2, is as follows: DAGVTQSPTHLIKTRGQQVTLRCSPKSGHDTVSWYQQALGQGPQFIFQYYEEEERQRGNFPDRFSGHQFPNYSSELNVNALLLGDSALYLCASSLAARLYGYTFGSGTRLTVV.

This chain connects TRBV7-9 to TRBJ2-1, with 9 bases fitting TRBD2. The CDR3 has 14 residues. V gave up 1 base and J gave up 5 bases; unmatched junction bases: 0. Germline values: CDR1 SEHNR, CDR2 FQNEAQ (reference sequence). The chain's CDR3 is CASSLGGRDNEQFF. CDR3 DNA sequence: TGTGCCAGCAGCTTAGGCGGGAGGGACAATGAGCAGTTCTTC.

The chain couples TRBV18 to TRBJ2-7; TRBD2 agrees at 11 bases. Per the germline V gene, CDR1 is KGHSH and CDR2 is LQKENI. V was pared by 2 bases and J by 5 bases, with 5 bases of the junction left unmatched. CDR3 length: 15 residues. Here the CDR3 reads CASSPTSGSINEQYF. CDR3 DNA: TGTGCCAGCTCACCAACTAGCGGGAGTATCAACGAGCAGTACTTC. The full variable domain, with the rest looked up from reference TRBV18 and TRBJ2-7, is NAGVMQNPRHLVRRRGQEARLRCSPMKGHSHVYWYRQLPEEGLKFMVYLQKENIIDESGMPKERFSAEFPKEGPSILRIQQVVRGDSAAYFCASSPTSGSINEQYFGPGTRLTVT.

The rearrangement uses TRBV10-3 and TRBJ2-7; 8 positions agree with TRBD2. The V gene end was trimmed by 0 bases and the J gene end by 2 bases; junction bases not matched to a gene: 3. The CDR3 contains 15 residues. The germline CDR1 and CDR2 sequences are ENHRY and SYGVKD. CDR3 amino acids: CAISESAGGTYEQYF. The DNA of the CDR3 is TGTGCCATCAGTGAGTCCGCGGGAGGCACCTACGAGCAGTACTTC.

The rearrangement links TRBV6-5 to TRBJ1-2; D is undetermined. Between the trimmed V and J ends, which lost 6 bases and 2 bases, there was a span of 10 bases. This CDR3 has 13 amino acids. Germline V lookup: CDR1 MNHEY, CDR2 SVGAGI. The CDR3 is CASRSDGNYGYTF. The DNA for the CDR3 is TGTGCCAGCAGATCCGACGGGAACTATGGCTACACCTTC.